The 22 T cell receptor beta chains below all came from one sample that was sequenced in a study of T cell responses to AZD1222 COVID-19 vaccine. Profiling relied on immunoSEQ multiplex PCR, and the TCRdb table lists in-frame clones only, not all of them. The sample has 150,000 to 200,000 clones, about 92% seen once. This sample comprised peripheral blood, obtained on day 0 of AZD1222 vaccination. All receptors come from an adult in good health.

V and J are TRBV7-9 and TRBJ2-5; D call uncertain. CDR1 is SEHNR, CDR2 FQNEAQ, per germline (reference sequence). The CDR3 is made up of 13 amino acids. Trimming removed 4 bases from V and 5 bases from J, with 11 bases in between. The chain's CDR3 is CASSSGSFETQYF. In nucleotides, the CDR3 is TGTGCCAGCAGCTCTGGCTCGTTTGAGACCCAGTACTTC.

The rearrangement links TRBV11-3 to TRBJ2-2; no reliable D call. This CDR3 has 14 residues. Trimming shortened V by 1 base and J by 3 bases, and 6 bases separated the two germline ends. From germline, CDR1 is SGHNT and CDR2 YENEEA. CDR3 sequence: CASSLGPHTGELFF. Written as DNA, the CDR3 is TGTGCCAGCAGCTTAGGACCACACACCGGGGAGCTGTTTTTT.

This chain uses TRBV28 with TRBJ2-2; D is unclear. The CDR3 totals 13 residues. V lost 5 bases to trimming and J lost 0 bases, with 4 bases between them. Germline V gene data show CDR1 as MDHEN and CDR2 as SYDVKM. The CDR3 DNA sequence: TGTGCCAGCAGTAGACCGAACACCGGGGAGCTGTTTTTT. Encoded protein: CASSRPNTGELFF.

This chain uses TRBV5-8 with TRBJ1-2; 7 positions match TRBD1. Germline CDR1 is SGHTS and CDR2 is YDEGEE. This CDR3 has 15 residues. Germline trimming cut 4 bases from V and 7 bases from J; bases unmatched to any gene: 13. The CDR3 coding sequence is TGTGCCAGCAGCCCAAGACAGGGAGGGAGGCTTGGCTACACCTTC. Translation gives CASSPRQGGRLGYTF.

This rearrangement joins TRBV7-3 to TRBJ1-2; D might be TRBD1 (5 bases). CDR1 SGHTA and CDR2 FQGTGA come from the germline V gene. V lost 8 bases and J lost 8, with 21 bases in between. This CDR3 is built from 14 residues. This CDR3 reads CASSPGGEARGYTF. The CDR3 DNA is TGTGCCAGCTCCCCGGGAGGGGAAGCTCGGGGCTACACCTTC.

This rearrangement joins TRBV19 to TRBJ1-1; D call uncertain. The CDR3 loop spans 14 amino acids. Trimming took 1 base from V and 0 from J, leaving 6 bases between them. The germline gives CDR1 LNHDA, CDR2 SQIVND (reference sequence). CDR3 loop: CASSIGGMNTEAFF. The CDR3 nucleotides read TGTGCCAGTAGTATAGGCGGCATGAACACTGAAGCTTTCTTT. Full variable domain (outside the CDR3, taken from reference TRBV19 and TRBJ1-1): DGGITQSPKYLFRKEGQNVTLSCEQNLNHDAMYWYRQDPGQGLRLIYYSQIVNDFQKGDIAEGYSVSREKKESFPLTVTSAQKNPTAFYLCASSIGGMNTEAFFGQGTRLTVV.

The chain uses TRBV27 and TRBJ1-4, with D hard to call. With 5 bases removed from V and 0 bases from J, the gap between germline ends came to 10 bases. This CDR3 has 15 amino acids. Germline V gives CDR1 MNHEY, CDR2 SMNVEV (reference sequence). This CDR3 is CASSAHSATNEKLFF. DNA for the CDR3: TGTGCCAGCAGTGCTCACAGCGCAACTAATGAAAAACTGTTTTTT.

The CDR3 sequence is CASSQDLARLKNIQYF. Written as DNA, the CDR3 is TGTGCCAGCAGCCAAGATCTGGCCAGACTCAAAAACATTCAGTACTTC. V is TRBV3-1 (or the pseudogene TRBV3-2) and J is TRBJ2-4; the D is unclear. This CDR3 is 16 amino acids long. V lost 0 bases and J lost 3, with 12 bases in between. The V gene's germline CDR1 is LGHDT and CDR2 YNNKEL (reference sequence).

The genes are TRBV9 and TRBJ1-2; D may be TRBD1 (5 bases). The V gene lost 0 bases and the J gene lost 0 bases, with 9 bases spanning the gap. The CDR3 contains 15 residues. Germline CDR1 is SGDLS and CDR2 is YYNGEE. This CDR3 is CASSVADSTNYGYTF. In DNA, the CDR3 is TGTGCCAGCAGCGTAGCTGACAGCACTAACTATGGCTACACCTTC. Based on the CDR3 plus reference TRBV9 and TRBJ1-2, the full variable domain is DSGVTQTPKHLITATGQRVTLRCSPRSGDLSVYWYQQSLDQGLQFLIQYYNGEERAKGNILERFSAQQFPDLHSELNLSSLELGDSALYFCASSVADSTNYGYTFGSGTRLTVV.

This chain connects TRBV19 to TRBJ1-5, with TRBD1 identical over 9 bases. The CDR3 covers 12 residues. V trimming: 10 bases; J trimming: 7 bases; junction bases outside the gene matches: 5. Germline lookup yields CDR1 LNHDA and CDR2 SQIVND (reference sequence). DNA of the CDR3: TGTGCCACCAAGACAGGGGGGCAGCCCCAGCATTTT. Its protein product is CATKTGGQPQHF.

The V and J genes are TRBV6-6 and TRBJ1-2; tentative D call: TRBD1 (6 bases). The CDR3 sequence is 18 residues long. The germline V gene encodes CDR1 MNHNY and CDR2 SVGAGI (reference sequence). V lost 5 bases, J lost 6 bases, and 28 bases lay in between. The CDR3 region has the DNA TGTGCCAGCAGTCCCCCCTCGTTCGGGACAACGCACAGGAATGGCTACACCTTC. Translation gives CASSPPSFGTTHRNGYTF.

The V gene is TRBV20-1, the J gene TRBJ1-5; D is undetermined. The V and J ends lost 3 bases and 3 bases respectively, with 15 bases between them. The V gene's germline CDR1 is DFQATT and CDR2 SNEGSKA (reference sequence). This CDR3 comprises 15 residues. The CDR3 DNA reads as TGCAGTGCTAGTGACGGCATGAGTATCAATCAGCCCCAGCATTTT. Translation: CSASDGMSINQPQHF.

This rearrangement joins TRBV6-1 to TRBJ2-1; D may be TRBD2 (5 bases). From germline, CDR1 is MNHNS and CDR2 SASEGT. V was pared by 6 bases and J by 6 bases, with 18 bases between. CDR3 length: 15 amino acids. The CDR3 protein is CASRRPAREGNEQFF. The CDR3 DNA reads TGTGCCAGCAGGAGACCGGCACGAGAGGGCAATGAGCAGTTCTTC.

The chain is built from TRBV7-8 and TRBJ1-1; D is uncertain. The CDR3 spans 14 residues. In germline, CDR1 is SGHVS, CDR2 FQNEAQ. Trimming took 5 bases from V and 4 from J, leaving 14 bases between them. CDR3 DNA: TGTGCCAGCAGCCCGTTAGGAGGGCCCACTGAAGCTTTCTTT. It translates to CASSPLGGPTEAFF.

This rearrangement joins TRBV28 to TRBJ2-4; D possibly matches TRBD1 or TRBD2 (5 bases each). Trimming took off 5 bases at V and 0 bases at J, with 11 bases between the two ends. The CDR3 is 15 residues long. Germline-derived CDR1 and CDR2 are MDHEN and SYDVKM. The CDR3 is CASSRGTVAKNIQYF. CDR3 DNA sequence: TGTGCCAGCAGTCGAGGGACGGTAGCCAAAAACATTCAGTACTTC. Full variable domain (remainder filled in from reference TRBV28 and TRBJ2-4): DVKVTQSSRYLVKRTGEKVFLECVQDMDHENMFWYRQDPGLGLRLIYFSYDVKMKEKGDIPEGYSVSREKKERFSLILESASTNQTSMYLCASSRGTVAKNIQYFGAGTRLSVL.

V and J are TRBV5-1 and TRBJ1-5; a weak D match, TRBD1 (5 bases). Trimming stripped 1 base from V and 1 base from J, with 9 bases between. CDR3 size: 15 residues. Germline V gene sequence: CDR1 SGHRS, CDR2 YFSETQ. The CDR3 DNA reads TGCGCCAGCAGCTTGTCAGGGAAAAGCAATCAGCCCCAGCATTTT. Encoded protein: CASSLSGKSNQPQHF.

This clone was observed once. This CDR3 is CASSVDPGTSTDTQYF. The CDR3, as DNA: TGTGCCAGCAGCGTAGACCCGGGGACGAGCACAGATACGCAGTATTTT. The rearrangement joins TRBV9 to TRBJ2-3; perhaps D is TRBD1 or TRBD2 (5 bases each). The V end lost 0 bases, the J end lost 0 bases, and 11 bases lay between the germline ends. Germline V gene sequence: CDR1 SGDLS, CDR2 YYNGEE. This CDR3 region has 16 residues.

This clone came up a few times. The chain uses TRBV2 and TRBJ2-1, with D possibly being TRBD1 or TRBD2 (5 bases each). Trimming stripped 10 bases from V and 4 bases from J, with 14 bases between. The germline CDR1 and CDR2 sequences are SNHLY and FYNNEI. The CDR3 is made up of 13 amino acids. CDR3 in DNA: TGTGCCATTCCCCGGGACGGATACAATGAGCAGTTCTTC. It yields the protein CAIPRDGYNEQFF.

In its sample, this clone was seen once. The CDR3 DNA reads as TGTGCCAGCAGCCAAGGTGTGGGGATCGGCTACACCTTC. It codes for CASSQGVGIGYTF. The chain uses TRBV4-2 and TRBJ1-2; D is unclear. The CDR3 is 13 residues long. With 1 base removed from V and 8 bases from J, the gap between germline ends came to 11 bases. CDR1 and CDR2 from the germline V gene are LGHNA and YNFKEQ.

The rearrangement links TRBV7-9 to TRBJ1-3; D unclear. Trimming removed 4 bases from V and 7 bases from J, with 14 bases in between. This CDR3 comprises 14 residues. CDR1 and CDR2 (germline): SEHNR, FQNEAQ (reference sequence). The CDR3 here is CASSSTITGNTIYF. The CDR3 coding sequence is TGTGCCAGCAGCTCTACGATCACCGGGAACACCATATATTTT.

V usage is TRBV7-8 and J usage is TRBJ1-4; 10 nucleotides line up with TRBD1. The CDR3 contains 16 residues. Germline loops: CDR1 SGHVS, CDR2 FQNEAQ. V shed 4 bases, J shed 5 bases, and the junction held 7 bases outside the gene matches. The CDR3 DNA sequence: TGTGCCAGCAGCTGGACAGGGGGGCCCCTGAATGAAAAACTGTTTTTT. It is translated as CASSWTGGPLNEKLFF.

The rearrangement links TRBV24-1 to TRBJ2-1; 7 bases map to TRBD2. Germline V gene data show CDR1 as KGHDR and CDR2 as SFDVKD. V lost 3 bases to trimming and J lost 4 bases; unmatched junction nucleotides: 5. The CDR3 covers 15 residues. The CDR3 DNA reads as TGTGCCACCAGTGATCCCCGGGACTATTACAATGAGCAGTTCTTC. The encoded protein is CATSDPRDYYNEQFF.